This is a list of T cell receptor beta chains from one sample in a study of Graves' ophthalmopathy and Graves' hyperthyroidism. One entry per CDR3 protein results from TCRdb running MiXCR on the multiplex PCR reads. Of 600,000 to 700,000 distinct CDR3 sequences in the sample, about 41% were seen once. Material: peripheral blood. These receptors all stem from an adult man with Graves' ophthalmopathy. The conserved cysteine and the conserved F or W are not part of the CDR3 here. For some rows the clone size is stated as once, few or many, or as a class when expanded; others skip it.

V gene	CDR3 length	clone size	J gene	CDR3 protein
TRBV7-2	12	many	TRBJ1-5	ASSLYSGNQPQH
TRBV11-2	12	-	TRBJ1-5	ASSLFRVAQPQH
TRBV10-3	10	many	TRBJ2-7	AIKGEFYEQY
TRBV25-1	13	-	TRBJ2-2	ASTPGQGAYGELF
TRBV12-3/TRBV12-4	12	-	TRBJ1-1	ASRTTGPSTEAF
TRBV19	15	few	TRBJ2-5	ASSIQTAAAGQETQY
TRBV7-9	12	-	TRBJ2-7	ASSKGTGFNEQY
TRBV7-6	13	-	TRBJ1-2	ASSSQGTGEGGYT
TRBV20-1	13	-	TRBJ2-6	SAREAKPGANVLT
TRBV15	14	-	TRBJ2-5	ATSRNGVRVAETQY
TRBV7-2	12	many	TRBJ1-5	ASSSQGNNQPQH
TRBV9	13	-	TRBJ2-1	ASTRDAGARNEQF
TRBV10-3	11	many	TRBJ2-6	AISESGANVLT
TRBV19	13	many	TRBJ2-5	ASSLRGPFGETQY
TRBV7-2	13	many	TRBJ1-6	ASSTGTAHNSPLH
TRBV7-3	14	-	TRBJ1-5	ASSPWRTGGSQPQH
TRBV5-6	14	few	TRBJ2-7	ASRVAFDIDSYEQY
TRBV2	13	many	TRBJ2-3	ASTDGLAGADTQY
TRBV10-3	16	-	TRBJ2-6	ASSPATGASSGANVLT
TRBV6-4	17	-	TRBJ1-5	ASSPPKGQGKRDNQPQH
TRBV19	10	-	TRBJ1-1	ASSHRDNEAF
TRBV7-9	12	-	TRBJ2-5	ASSSGGGGREQY
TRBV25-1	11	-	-	ASRGQGRGEQF
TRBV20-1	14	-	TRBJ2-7	SAQTFSSGRGYEQY
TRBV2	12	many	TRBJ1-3	AILSGTARNTIY
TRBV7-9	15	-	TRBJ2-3	ASSPPSGIYSTDTQY
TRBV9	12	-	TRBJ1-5	ASSVASRNQPQH
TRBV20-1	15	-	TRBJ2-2	SASGLAGGANTGKLF
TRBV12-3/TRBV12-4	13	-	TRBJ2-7	ASSGIQGKAYEQY
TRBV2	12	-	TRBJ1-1	ASSAQRGGTEAF
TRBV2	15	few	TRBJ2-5	ASSPGTSGRSRETQY
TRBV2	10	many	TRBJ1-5	AKGQRNQPQH
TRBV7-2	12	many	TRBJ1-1	ASSPRSGNTEAF
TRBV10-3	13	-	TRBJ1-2	AIKGGTGDAYGYT
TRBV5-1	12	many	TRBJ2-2	ASSGRSFTGELF
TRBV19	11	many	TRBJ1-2	ASSISVDYGYT
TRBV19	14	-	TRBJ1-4	ASTGQINQPNEKLF
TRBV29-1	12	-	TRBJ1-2	SVTPGQGNYGYT
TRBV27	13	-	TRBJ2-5	ASSLSHRVTETQY